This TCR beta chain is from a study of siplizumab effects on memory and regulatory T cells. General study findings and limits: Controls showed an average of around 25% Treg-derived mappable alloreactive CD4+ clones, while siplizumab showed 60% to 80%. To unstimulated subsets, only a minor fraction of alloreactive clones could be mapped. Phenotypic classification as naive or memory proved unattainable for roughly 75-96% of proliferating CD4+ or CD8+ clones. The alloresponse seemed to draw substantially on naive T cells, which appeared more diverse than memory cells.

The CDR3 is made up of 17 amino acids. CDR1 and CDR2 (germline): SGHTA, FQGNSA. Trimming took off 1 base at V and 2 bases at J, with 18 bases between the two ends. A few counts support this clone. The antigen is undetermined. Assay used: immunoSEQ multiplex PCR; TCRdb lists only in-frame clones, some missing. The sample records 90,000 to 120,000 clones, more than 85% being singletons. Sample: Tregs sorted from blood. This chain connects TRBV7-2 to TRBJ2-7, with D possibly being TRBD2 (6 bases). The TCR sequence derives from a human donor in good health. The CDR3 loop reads CASSLVGRLAQTYEQYF. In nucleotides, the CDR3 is TGTGCCAGCAGCTTAGTAGGTCGGCTAGCGCAGACCTACGAGCAGTACTTC. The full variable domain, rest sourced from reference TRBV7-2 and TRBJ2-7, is GAGVSQSPSNKVTEKGKDVELRCDPISGHTALYWYRQSLGQGLEFLIYFQGNSAPDKSGLPSDRFSAERTGGSVSTLTIQRTQQEDSAVYLCASSLVGRLAQTYEQYFGPGTRLTVT.